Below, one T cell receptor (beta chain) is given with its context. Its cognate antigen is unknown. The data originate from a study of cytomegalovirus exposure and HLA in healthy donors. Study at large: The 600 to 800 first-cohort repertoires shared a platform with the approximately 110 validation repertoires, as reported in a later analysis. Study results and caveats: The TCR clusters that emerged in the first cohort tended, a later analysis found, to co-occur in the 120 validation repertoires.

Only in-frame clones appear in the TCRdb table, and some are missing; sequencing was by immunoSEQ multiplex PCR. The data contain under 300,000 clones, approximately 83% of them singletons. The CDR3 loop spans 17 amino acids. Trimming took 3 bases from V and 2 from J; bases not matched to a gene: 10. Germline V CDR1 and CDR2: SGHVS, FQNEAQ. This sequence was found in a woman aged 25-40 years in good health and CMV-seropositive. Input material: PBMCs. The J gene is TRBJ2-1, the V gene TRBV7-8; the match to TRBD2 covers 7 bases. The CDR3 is CASSFGSGLNPYNEQFF. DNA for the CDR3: TGTGCCAGCAGCTTCGGTAGCGGGCTGAACCCCTACAATGAGCAGTTCTTC. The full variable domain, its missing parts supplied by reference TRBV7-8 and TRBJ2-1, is GAGVSQSPRYKVAKRGQDVALRCDPISGHVSLFWYQQALGQGPEFLTYFQNEAQLDKSGLPSDRFFAERPEGSVSTLKIQRTQQEDSAVYLCASSFGSGLNPYNEQFFGPGTRLTVL.